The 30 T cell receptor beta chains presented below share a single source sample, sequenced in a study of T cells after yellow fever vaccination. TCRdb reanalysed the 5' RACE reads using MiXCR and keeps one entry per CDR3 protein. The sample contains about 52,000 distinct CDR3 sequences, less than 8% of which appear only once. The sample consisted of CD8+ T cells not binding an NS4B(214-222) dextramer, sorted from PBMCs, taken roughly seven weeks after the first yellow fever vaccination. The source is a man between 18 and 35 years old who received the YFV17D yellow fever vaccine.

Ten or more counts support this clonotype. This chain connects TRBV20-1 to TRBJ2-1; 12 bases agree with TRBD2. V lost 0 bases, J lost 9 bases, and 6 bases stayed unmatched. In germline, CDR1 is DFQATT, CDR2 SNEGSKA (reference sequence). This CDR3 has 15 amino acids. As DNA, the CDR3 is TGCAGTGCTAGAGATCTAGCGGGGGGGTCGGTTGAGCAGTTCTTC. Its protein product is CSARDLAGGSVEQFF.

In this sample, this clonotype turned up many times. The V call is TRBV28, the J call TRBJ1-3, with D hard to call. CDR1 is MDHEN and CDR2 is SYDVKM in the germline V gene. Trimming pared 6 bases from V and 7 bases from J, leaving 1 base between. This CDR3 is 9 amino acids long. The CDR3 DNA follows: TGTGCCAGCAGGAACACCATATATTTT. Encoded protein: CASRNTIYF.

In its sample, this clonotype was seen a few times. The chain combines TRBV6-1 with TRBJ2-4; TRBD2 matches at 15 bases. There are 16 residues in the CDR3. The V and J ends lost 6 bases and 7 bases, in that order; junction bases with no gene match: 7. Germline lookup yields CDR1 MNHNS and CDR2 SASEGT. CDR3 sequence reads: CASRWTSGGAGNIQYF. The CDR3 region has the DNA TGTGCCAGCAGATGGACTAGCGGGGGGGCCGGTAACATTCAGTACTTC.

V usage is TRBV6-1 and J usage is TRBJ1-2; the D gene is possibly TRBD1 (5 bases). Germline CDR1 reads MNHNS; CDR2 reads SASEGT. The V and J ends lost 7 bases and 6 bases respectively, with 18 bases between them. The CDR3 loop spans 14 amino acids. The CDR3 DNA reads TGTGCCAGCACCTCCGGGGCGCGGGTCAATGGCTACACCTTC. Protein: CASTSGARVNGYTF.

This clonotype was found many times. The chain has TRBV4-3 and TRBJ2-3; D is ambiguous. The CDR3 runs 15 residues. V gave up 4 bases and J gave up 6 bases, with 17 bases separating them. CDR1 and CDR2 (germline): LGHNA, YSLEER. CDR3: CASSPNNPGSDTQYF. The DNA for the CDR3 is TGCGCCAGCAGCCCCAATAACCCGGGCTCGGATACGCAGTATTTT.

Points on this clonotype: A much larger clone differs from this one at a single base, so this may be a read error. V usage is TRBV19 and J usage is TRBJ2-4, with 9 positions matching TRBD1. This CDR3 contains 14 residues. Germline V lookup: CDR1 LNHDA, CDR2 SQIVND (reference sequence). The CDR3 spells CSSSAGTGTGIQYF. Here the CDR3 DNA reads TGTTCCAGTAGTGCCGGGACAGGGACGGGCATTCAGTACTTC.

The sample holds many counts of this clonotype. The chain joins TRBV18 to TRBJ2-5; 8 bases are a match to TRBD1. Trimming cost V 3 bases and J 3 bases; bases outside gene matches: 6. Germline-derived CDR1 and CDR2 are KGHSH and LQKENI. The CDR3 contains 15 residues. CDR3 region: CASSPGRDRKETQYF. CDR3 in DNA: TGTGCCAGCTCACCTGGTCGGGACAGGAAAGAGACCCAGTACTTC.

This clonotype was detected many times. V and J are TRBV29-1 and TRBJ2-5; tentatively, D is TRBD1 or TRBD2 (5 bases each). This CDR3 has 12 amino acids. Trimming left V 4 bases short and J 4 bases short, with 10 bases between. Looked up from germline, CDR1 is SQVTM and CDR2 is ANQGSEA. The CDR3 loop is CSVVLGPETQYF. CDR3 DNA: TGCAGCGTTGTTCTGGGACCAGAGACCCAGTACTTC.

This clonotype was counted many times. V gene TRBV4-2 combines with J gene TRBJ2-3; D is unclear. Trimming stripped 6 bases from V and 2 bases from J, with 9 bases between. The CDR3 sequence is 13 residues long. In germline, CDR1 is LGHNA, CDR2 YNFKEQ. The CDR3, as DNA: TGTGCCAGCAGGGCGGAGAACACAGATACGCAGTATTTT. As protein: CASRAENTDTQYF.

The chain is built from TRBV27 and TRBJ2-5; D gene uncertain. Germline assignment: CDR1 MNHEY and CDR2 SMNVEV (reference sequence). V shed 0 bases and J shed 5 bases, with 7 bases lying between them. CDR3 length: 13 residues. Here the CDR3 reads CASSLSPGETQYF. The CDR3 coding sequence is TGTGCCAGCAGTTTATCGCCTGGGGAGACCCAGTACTTC.

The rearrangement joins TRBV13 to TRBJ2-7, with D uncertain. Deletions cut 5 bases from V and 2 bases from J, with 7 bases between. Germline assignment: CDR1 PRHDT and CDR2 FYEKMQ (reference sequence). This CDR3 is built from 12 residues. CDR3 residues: CASSRFTYEQYF. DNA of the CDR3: TGTGCCAGCAGCCGCTTCACCTACGAGCAGTACTTC. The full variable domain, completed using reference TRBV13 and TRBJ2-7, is AAGVIQSPRHLIKEKRETATLKCYPIPRHDTVYWYQQGPGQDPQFLISFYEKMQSDKGSIPDRFSAQQFSDYHSELNMSSLELGDSALYFCASSRFTYEQYFGPGTRLTVT.

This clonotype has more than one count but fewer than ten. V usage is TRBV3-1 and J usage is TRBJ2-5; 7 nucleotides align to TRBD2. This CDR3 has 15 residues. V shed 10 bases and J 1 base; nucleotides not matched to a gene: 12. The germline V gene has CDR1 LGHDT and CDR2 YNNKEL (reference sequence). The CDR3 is CATTQPGGSQETQYF. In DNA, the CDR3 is TGTGCCACCACCCAACCGGGCGGGAGCCAAGAGACCCAGTACTTC.

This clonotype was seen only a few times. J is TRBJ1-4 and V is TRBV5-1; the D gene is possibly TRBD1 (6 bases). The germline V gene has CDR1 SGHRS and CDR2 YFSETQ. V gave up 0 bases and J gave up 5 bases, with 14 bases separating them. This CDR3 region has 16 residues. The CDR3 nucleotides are TGCGCCAGCAGCTTGGGACTTGGGCAGGGGAATGAAAAACTGTTTTTT. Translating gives CASSLGLGQGNEKLFF.

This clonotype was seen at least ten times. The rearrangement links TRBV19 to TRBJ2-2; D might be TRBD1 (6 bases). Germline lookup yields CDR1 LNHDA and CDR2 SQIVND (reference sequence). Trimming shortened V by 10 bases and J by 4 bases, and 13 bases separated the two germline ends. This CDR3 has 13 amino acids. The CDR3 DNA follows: TGTGCCATAAGGACAGAGAGCACCGGGGAGCTGTTTTTT. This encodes CAIRTESTGELFF.

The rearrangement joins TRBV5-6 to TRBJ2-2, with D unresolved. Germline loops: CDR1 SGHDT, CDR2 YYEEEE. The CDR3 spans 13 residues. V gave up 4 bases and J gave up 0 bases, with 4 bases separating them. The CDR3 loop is CASSGSNTGELFF. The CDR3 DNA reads TGTGCCAGCAGCGGATCGAACACCGGGGAGCTGTTTTTT.

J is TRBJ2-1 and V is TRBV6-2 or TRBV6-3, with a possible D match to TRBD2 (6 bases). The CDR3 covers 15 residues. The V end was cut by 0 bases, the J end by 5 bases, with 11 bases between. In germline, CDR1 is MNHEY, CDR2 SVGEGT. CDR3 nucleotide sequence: TGTGCCAGCAGTTACTCGGCACTAGCAGACAATGAGCAGTTCTTC. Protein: CASSYSALADNEQFF.

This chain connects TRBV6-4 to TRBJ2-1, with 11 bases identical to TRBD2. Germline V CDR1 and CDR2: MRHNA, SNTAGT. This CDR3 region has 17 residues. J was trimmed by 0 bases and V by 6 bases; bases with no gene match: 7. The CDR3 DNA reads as TGTGCCAGCAGCGCCGGGACTAGCGGCCTCTCCTACAATGAGCAGTTCTTC. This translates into CASSAGTSGLSYNEQFF.

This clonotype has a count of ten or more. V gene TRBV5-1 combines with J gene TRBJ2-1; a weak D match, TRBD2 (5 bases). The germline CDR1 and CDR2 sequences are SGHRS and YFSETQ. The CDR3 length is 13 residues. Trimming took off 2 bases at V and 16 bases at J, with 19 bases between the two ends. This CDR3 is CASSLLNEGLKFF. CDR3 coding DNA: TGCGCCAGCAGCTTACTTAACGAGGGATTAAAATTCTTC.

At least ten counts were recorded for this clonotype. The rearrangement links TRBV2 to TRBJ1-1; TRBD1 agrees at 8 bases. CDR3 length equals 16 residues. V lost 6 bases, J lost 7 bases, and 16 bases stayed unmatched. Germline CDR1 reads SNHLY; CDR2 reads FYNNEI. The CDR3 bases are TGTGCCAGCAGCTCCCAACGGGACAGGCTTCAGGTTGAAGCTTTCTTT. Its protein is CASSSQRDRLQVEAFF.

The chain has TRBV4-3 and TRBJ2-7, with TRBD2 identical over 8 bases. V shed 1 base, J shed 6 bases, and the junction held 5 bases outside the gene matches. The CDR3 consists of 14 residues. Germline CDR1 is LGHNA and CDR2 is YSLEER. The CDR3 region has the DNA TGCGCCAGCAGCCAAGCCGGGGGGGCAACCGAGCAGTACTTC. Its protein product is CASSQAGGATEQYF.

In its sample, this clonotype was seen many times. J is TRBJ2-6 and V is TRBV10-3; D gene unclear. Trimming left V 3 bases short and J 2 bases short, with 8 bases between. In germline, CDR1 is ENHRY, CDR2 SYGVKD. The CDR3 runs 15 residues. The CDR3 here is CAISDSFTGANVLTF. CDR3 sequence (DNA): TGTGCCATCAGTGATAGTTTTACTGGGGCCAACGTCCTGACTTTC.

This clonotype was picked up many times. CDR3 DNA sequence: TGTGCCAGCAGCTTGGGGTTGTGGTCCGGGGGGGACAATGAGCAGTTCTTC. Protein sequence: CASSLGLWSGGDNEQFF. The J gene is TRBJ2-1, the V gene TRBV7-6, with 8 nucleotides matching TRBD2. The CDR3 sequence is 17 residues long. The V gene's germline CDR1 is SGHVS and CDR2 FNYEAQ. With 3 bases clipped from V and 5 bases from J, the junction kept 12 bases outside the gene matches.

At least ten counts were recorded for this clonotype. DNA for the CDR3: TGCAGCGTGGAGGAACCCGAAGCTTTCTTT. Translated, it gives CSVEEPEAFF. The chain couples TRBV29-1 to TRBJ1-1; no firm D call. The V end was cut by 6 bases, the J end by 8 bases, with 10 bases between. Germline assignment: CDR1 SQVTM and CDR2 ANQGSEA. The CDR3 has 10 amino acids.

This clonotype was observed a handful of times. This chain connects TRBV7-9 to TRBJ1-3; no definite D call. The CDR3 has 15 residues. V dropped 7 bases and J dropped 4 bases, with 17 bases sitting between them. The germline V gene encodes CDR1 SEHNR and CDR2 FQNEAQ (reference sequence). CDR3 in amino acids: CASTPVVVRGNTIYF. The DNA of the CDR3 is TGTGCCAGCACCCCCGTCGTGGTCCGCGGAAACACCATATATTTT.

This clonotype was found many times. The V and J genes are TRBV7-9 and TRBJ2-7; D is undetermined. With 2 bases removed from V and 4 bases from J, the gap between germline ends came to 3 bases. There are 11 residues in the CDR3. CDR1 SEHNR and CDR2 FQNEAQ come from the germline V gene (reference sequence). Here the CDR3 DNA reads TGTGCCAGCAGCTTATCGTACGAGCAGTACTTC. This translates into CASSLSYEQYF.

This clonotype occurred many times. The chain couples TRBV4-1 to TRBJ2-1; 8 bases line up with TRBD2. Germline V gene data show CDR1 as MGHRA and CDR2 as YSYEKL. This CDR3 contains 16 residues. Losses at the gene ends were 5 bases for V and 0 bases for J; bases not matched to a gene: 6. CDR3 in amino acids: CASSVRGGSSYNEQFF. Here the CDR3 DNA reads TGCGCCAGCAGCGTACGGGGGGGGAGCTCCTACAATGAGCAGTTCTTC.

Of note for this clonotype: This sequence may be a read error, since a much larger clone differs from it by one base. CDR3 bases: TGTGCCAGCAGCCAAGTAGCGGGGGGCATCAATGAGCAGTTCTTC. Its protein is CASSQVAGGINEQFF. The chain employs TRBV4-2 and TRBJ2-1, with TRBD2 matching 10 bases. The CDR3 contains 15 residues. Looked up from germline, CDR1 is LGHNA and CDR2 is YNFKEQ. V was clipped by 1 base and J by 6 bases; unmatched bases: 3.

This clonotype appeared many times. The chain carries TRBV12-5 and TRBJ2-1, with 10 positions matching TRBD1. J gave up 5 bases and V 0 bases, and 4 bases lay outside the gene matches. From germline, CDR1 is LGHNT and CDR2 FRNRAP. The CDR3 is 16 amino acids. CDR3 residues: CASGLVGTGVNNEQFF. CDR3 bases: TGTGCTAGTGGTTTGGTAGGGACAGGGGTCAACAATGAGCAGTTCTTC.

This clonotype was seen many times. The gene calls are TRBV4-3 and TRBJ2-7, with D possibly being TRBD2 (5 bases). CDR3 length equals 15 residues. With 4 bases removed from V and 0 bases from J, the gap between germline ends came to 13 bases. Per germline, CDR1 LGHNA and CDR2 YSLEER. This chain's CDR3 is CASSLGLRSSYEQYF. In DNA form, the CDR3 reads TGCGCCAGCAGCCTTGGACTGCGATCCTCCTACGAGCAGTACTTC.

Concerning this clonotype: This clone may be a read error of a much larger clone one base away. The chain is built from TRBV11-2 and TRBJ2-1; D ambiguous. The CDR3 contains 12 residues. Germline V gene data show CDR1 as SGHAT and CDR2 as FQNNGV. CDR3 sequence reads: CASSPDDNQQFF. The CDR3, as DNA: TGTGCCAGCAGCCCAGACGACAATCAGCAGTTCTTC.